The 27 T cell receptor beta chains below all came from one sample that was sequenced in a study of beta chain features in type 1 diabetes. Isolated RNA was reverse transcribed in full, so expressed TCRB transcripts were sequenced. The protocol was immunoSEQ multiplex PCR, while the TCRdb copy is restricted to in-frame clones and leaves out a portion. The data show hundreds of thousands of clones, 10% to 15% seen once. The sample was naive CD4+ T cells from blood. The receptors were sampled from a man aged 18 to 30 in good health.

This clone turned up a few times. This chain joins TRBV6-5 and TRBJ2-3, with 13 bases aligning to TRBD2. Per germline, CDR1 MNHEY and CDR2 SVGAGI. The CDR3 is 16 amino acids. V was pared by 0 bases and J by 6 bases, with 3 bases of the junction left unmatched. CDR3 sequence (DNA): TGTGCCAGCAGTTACTCGGGACTAGCGGGGTCTGATACGCAGTATTTT. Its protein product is CASSYSGLAGSDTQYF.

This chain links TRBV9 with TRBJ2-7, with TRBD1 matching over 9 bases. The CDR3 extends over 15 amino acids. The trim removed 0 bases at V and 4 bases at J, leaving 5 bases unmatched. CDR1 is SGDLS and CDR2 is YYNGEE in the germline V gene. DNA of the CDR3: TGTGCCAGCAGCGTAGATGGGACAGGGCGGTACGAGCAGTACTTC. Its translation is CASSVDGTGRYEQYF. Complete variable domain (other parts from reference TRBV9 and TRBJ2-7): DSGVTQTPKHLITATGQRVTLRCSPRSGDLSVYWYQQSLDQGLQFLIQYYNGEERAKGNILERFSAQQFPDLHSELNLSSLELGDSALYFCASSVDGTGRYEQYFGPGTRLTVT.

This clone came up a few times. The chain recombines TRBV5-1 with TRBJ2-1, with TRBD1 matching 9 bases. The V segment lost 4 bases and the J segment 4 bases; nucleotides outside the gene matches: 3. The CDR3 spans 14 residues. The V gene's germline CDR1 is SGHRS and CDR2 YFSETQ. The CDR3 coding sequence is TGCGCCAGCAGCGGACAGGGGTCGTACAATGAGCAGTTCTTC. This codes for CASSGQGSYNEQFF.

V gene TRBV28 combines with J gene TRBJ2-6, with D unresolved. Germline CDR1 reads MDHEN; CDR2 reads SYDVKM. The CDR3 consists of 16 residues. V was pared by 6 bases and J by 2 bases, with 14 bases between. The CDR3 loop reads CASRAAGLAGANVLTF. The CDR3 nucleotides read TGTGCCAGCAGGGCCGCAGGCTTAGCTGGGGCCAACGTCCTGACTTTC.

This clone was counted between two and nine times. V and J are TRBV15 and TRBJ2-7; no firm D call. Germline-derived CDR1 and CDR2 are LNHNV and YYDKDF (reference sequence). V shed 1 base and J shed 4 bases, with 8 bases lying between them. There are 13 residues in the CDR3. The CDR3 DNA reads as TGTGCCACCAGCAGAGCGAAGCTATACGAGCAGTACTTC. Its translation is CATSRAKLYEQYF.

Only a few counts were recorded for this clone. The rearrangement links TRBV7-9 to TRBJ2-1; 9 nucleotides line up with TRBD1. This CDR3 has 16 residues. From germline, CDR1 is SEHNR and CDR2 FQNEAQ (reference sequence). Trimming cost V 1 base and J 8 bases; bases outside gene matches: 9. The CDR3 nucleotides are TGTGCCAGCAGCTTAGTTGGGGACAGGGATTGGGATGAGCAGTTCTTC. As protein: CASSLVGDRDWDEQFF.

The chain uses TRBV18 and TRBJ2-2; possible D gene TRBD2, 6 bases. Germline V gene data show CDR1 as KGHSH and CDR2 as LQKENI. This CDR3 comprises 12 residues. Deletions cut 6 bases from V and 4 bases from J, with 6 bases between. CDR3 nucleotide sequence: TGTGCCAGCTCCGGGAGCACCGGGGAGCTGTTTTTT. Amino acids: CASSGSTGELFF.

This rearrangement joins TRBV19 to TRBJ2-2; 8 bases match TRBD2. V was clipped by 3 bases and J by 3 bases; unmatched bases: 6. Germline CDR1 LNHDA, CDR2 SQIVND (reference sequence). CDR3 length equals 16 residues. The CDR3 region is CASSMVAGTDTGELFF. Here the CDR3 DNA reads TGTGCCAGTAGTATGGTAGCGGGAACCGACACCGGGGAGCTGTTTTTT.

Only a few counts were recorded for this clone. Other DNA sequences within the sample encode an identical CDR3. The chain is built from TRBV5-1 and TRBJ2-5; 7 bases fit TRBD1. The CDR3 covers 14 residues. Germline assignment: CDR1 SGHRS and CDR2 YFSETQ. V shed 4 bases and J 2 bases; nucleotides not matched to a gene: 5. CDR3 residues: CASSLGQVQETQYF. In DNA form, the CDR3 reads TGCGCCAGCAGCCTAGGACAGGTTCAAGAGACCCAGTACTTC. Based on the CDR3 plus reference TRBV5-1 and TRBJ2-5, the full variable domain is KAGVTQTPRYLIKTRGQQVTLSCSPISGHRSVSWYQQTPGQGLQFLFEYFSETQRNKGNFPGRFSGRQFSNSRSEMNVSTLELGDSALYLCASSLGQVQETQYFGPGTRLLVL.

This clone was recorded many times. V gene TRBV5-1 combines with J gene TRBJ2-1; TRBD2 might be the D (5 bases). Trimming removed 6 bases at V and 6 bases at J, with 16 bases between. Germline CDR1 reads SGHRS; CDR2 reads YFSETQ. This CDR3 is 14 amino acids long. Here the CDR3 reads CASMTTGSPNEQFF. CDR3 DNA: TGCGCCAGCATGACTACCGGGTCCCCCAATGAGCAGTTCTTC.

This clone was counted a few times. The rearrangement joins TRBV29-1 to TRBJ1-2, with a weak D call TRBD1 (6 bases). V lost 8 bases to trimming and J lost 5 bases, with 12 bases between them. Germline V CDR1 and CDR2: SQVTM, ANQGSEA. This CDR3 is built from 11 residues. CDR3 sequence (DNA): TGCAGCTCTGGACAGTCTTATGGCTACACCTTC. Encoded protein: CSSGQSYGYTF. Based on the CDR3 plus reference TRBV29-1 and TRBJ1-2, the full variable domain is SAVISQKPSRDICQRGTSLTIQCQVDSQVTMMFWYRQQPGQSLTLIATANQGSEATYESGFVIDKFPISRPNLTFSTLTVSNMSPEDSSIYLCSSGQSYGYTFGSGTRLTVV.

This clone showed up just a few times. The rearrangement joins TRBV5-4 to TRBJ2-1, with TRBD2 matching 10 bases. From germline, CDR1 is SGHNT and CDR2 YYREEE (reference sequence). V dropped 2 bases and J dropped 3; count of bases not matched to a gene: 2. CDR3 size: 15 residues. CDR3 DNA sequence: TGTGCCAGCAGCTTTACTAGCGGGAACTACAATGAGCAGTTCTTC. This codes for CASSFTSGNYNEQFF.

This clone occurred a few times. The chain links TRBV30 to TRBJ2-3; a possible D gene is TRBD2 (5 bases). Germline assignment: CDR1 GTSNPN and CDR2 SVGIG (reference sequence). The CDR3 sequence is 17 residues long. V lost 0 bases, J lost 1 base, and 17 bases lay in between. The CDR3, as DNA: TGTGCCTGGAGTGTCGCCCTGACGCTGAGGGGCACAGATACGCAGTATTTT. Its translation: CAWSVALTLRGTDTQYF. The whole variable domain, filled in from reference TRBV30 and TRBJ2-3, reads SQTIHQWPATLVQPVGSPLSLECTVEGTSNPNLYWYRQAAGRGLQLLFYSVGIGQISSEVPQNLSASRPQDRQFILSSKKLLLSDSGFYLCAWSVALTLRGTDTQYFGPGTRLTVL.

This CDR3 reads CSVGQGANRQNEQFF. The DNA for the CDR3 is TGCAGCGTCGGACAGGGGGCTAATAGGCAGAATGAGCAGTTCTTC. The V gene is TRBV29-1, the J gene TRBJ2-1; TRBD1 agrees at 11 bases. V was clipped by 6 bases and J by 7 bases; unmatched bases: 11. CDR3 length: 15 amino acids. The germline V gene has CDR1 SQVTM and CDR2 ANQGSEA.

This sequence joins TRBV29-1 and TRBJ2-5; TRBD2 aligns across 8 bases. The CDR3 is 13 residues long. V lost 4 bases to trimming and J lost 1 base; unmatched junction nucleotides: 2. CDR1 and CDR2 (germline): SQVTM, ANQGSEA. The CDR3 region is CSVGAGGQETQYF. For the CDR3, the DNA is TGCAGCGTTGGGGCGGGGGGCCAAGAGACCCAGTACTTC.

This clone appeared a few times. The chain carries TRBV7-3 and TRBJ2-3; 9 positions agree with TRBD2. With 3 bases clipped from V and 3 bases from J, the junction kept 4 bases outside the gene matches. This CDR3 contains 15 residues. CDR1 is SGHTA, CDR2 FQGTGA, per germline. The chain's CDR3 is CASSFETSGTDTQYF. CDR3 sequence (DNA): TGTGCCAGCAGCTTCGAGACTAGCGGAACAGATACGCAGTATTTT. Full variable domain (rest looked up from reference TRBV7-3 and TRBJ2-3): GAGVSQTPSNKVTEKGKYVELRCDPISGHTALYWYRQSLGQGPEFLIYFQGTGAADDSGLPNDRFFAVRPEGSVSTLKIQRTERGDSAVYLCASSFETSGTDTQYFGPGTRLTVL.

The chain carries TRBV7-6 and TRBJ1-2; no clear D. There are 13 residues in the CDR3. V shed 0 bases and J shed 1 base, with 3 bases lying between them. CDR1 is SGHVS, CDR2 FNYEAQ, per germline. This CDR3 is CASSLAVNYGYTF. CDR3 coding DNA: TGTGCCAGCAGCTTAGCCGTTAACTATGGCTACACCTTC. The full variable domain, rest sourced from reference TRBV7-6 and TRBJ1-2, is GAGVSQSPRYKVTKRGQDVALRCDPISGHVSLYWYRQALGQGPEFLTYFNYEAQQDKSGLPNDRFSAERPEGSISTLTIQRTEQRDSAMYRCASSLAVNYGYTFGSGTRLTVV.

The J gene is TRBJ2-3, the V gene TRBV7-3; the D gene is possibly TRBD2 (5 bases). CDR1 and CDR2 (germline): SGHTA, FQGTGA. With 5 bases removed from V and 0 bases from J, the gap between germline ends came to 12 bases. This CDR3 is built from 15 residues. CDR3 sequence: CASSREGLSTDTQYF. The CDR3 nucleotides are TGTGCCAGCAGCCGGGAAGGCCTTAGCACAGATACGCAGTATTTT.

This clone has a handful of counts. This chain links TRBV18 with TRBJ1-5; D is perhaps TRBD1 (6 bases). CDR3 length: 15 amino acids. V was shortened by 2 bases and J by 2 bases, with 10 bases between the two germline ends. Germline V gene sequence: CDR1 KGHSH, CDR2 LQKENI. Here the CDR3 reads CASSPAGAGNQPQHF. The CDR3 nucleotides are TGTGCCAGCTCACCAGCGGGGGCTGGCAATCAGCCCCAGCATTTT. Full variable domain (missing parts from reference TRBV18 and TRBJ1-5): NAGVMQNPRHLVRRRGQEARLRCSPMKGHSHVYWYRQLPEEGLKFMVYLQKENIIDESGMPKERFSAEFPKEGPSILRIQQVVRGDSAAYFCASSPAGAGNQPQHFGDGTRLSIL.

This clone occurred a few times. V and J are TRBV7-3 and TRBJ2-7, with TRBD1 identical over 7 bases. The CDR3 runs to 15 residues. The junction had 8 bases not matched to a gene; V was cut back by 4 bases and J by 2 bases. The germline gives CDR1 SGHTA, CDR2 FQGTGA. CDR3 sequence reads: CASSSNRGPPYEQYF. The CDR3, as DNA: TGTGCCAGCAGCTCAAACAGGGGCCCCCCCTACGAGCAGTACTTC.

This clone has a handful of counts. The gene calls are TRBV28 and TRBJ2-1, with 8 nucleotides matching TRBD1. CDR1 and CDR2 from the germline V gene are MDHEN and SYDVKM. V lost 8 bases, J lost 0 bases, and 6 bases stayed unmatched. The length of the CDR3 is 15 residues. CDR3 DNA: TGTGCCAGCGGATCGGGACAGGTCTCCTACAATGAGCAGTTCTTC. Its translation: CASGSGQVSYNEQFF.

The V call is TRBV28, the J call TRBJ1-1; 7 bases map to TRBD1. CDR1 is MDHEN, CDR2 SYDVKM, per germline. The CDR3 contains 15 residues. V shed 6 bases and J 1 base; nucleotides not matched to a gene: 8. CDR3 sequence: CASRTTGQRNTEAFF. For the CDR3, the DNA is TGTGCCAGCAGAACGACGGGACAGCGGAACACTGAAGCTTTCTTT.

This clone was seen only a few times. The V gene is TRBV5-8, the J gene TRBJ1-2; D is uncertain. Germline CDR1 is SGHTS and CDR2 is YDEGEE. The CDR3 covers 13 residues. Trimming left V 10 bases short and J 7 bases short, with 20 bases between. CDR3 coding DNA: TGTGCCTCTATCTCGGGGATTGAGTCTGGCTACACCTTC. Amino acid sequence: CASISGIESGYTF.

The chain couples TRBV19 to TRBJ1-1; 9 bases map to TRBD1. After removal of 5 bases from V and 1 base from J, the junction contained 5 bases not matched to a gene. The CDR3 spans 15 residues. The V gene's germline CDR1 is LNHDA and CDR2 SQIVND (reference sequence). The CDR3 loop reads CASSLGTGWNTEAFF. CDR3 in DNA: TGTGCCAGTAGTCTGGGGACAGGGTGGAACACTGAAGCTTTCTTT.

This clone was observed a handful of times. DNA of the CDR3: TGTGCCAGCAGCTTTGTCGGGAGTGAAAAACTGTTTTTT. It translates to CASSFVGSEKLFF. The V call is TRBV7-9, the J call TRBJ1-4; D call uncertain. The CDR3 totals 13 residues. Trimming took 3 bases from V and 7 from J, leaving 9 bases between them. Germline assignment: CDR1 SEHNR and CDR2 FQNEAQ (reference sequence).

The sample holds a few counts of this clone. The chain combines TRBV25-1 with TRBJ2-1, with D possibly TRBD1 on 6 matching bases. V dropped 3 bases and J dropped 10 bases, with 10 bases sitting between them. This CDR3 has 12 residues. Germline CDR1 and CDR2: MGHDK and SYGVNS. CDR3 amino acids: CASSDIGQEQFF. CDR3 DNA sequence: TGTGCCAGCAGTGATATTGGACAGGAGCAGTTCTTC.

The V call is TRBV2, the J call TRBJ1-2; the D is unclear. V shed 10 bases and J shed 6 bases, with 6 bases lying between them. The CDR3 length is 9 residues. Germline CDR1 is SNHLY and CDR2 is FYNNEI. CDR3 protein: CATQNGYTF. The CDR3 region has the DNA TGTGCCACCCAGAATGGCTACACCTTC.